This T cell receptor beta chain was obtained from a study of neoadjuvant nivolumab and ipilimumab in lung cancer (dated by TCRdb to between 2020 and 2021). The study in broad terms: In the NEOSTAR trial, nivolumab was administered intravenously at 3 mg/kg on days 1, 15 and 29, and the combination arm also received ipilimumab 1 mg/kg on day 1 only. The primary trial endpoint was the major pathologic response (MPR) rate in the intention-to-treat population in each study arm. A total of some 45 patients with operable NSCLC were treated in the trial, with approximately 23 randomized to nivolumab monotherapy and 21 randomized to nivolumab plus ipilimumab. The study compared TCR repertoires in pretherapy (baseline) peripheral blood with TCR repertoires in tumors resected at surgery following neoadjuvant immune checkpoint blockade. Matched pretherapy and resected tumor pairs were analyzed for seven patients: four treated with nivolumab and three with nivolumab plus ipilimumab. Beyond this particular receptor, the publication reports: No significant correlation was found between TCR clonality and pathologic tumor regression, and only one major-pathologic-response sample was available for the clonality analysis. TCR richness in pretherapy blood showed a positive correlation with richness in tumors resected after neoadjuvant therapy (Spearman R of about 0.81). From pretherapy to surgery, tumor T-cell richness and clonality went up in three of three dual-therapy tumors, versus only two of four nivolumab-treated tumors. Greater TCR richness and clonality were observed in resected tumors than in tumor-adjacent uninvolved lung, and increases were observed in more dual-therapy-treated tumors. A small number of samples was subjected to TCR sequencing.

Turning to this clone: Which antigen it targets is not known. No base quality information exists; no much larger clone differs at one position.

The method was the immunoSEQ multiplex PCR assay. The original methods were these. Richness and clonality were used to summarize the repertoires, and clones that significantly expanded or contracted between pre- and post-therapy samples were identified. TCRdb took this table from immuneACCESS and kept in-frame rearrangements with V and J called. Such tables lack part of the clones; where checked against another copy, unresolved V genes explain under half of the gap, and the rest is unexplained. Clonal size and the V and J genes are those of that table, whereas D and trimming came from the DNA. Within this sample are approximately 7,000 clones, with 65% to 85% of them counted one time only. The top ten clones comprise 4.5% to 5% of the sample. The time point label corresponds to: at surgical resection after neoadjuvant nivolumab +/- ipilimumab. The samples were obtained from NEOSTAR, a phase 2 randomized trial that tested neoadjuvant nivolumab or nivolumab plus ipilimumab, followed by surgery, in operable NSCLC.

Ends trimmed: V by 5 bases, J by 3 bases; bases unmatched to a gene: 10. As encoded in the germline V gene, CDR1 is SNHLY while CDR2 is FYNNEI. CDR3 length: 15 amino acids, cysteine to phenylalanine. Only CDR3 DNA is held: 45 bases, read in frame from base 1. The sample consisted of tumor tissue, taken after neoadjuvant nivolumab, alone or with ipilimumab, at or shortly before surgery. The chain employs TRBV2 and TRBJ2-7; 7 central bases correspond to TRBD1. The clonotype comes from an adult with non-small cell lung cancer. The DNA sequence is as follows: TGTGCCAGCAGTACAGGGGCCGATGCGCTCTACGAGCAGTACTTC. It encodes CASSTGADALYEQYF.